The text below deals with one T cell receptor (beta chain). The sample originates from a study of T cell changes during pregnancy in multiple sclerosis. Generated by immunoSEQ multiplex PCR, the TCRdb table keeps only in-frame clones and is missing some. The sample includes some 75,000 clones, roughly 95% seen only once; the top ten take over 0.95%. This CDR3 contains 13 residues. V lost 8 bases to trimming and J lost 3 bases; unmatched junction nucleotides: 3. Germline V gene sequence: CDR1 WNHNN, CDR2 SYGVQD (reference sequence). The sequences come from peripheral blood, collected in the second trimester of pregnancy. This receptor was identified in a female donor with multiple sclerosis, enrolled in a pregnancy study. V is TRBV10-1 and J is TRBJ2-5, with 10 nucleotides matching TRBD2. The CDR3 DNA reads as TGCGCCAGCTCTAGCGGGAGTGAAGAGACCCAGTACTTC. It translates to CASSSGSEETQYF.